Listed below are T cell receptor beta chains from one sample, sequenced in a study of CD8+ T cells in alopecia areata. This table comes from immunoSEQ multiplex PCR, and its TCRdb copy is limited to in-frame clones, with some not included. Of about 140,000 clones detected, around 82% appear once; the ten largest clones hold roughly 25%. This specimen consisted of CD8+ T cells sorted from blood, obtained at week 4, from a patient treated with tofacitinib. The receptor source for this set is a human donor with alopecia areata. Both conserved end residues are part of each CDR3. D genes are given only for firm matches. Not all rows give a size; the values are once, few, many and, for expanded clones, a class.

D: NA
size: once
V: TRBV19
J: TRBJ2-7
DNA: TGTGCCAGTAGTGCAAACTTGGTTCACGAGCAGTACTTC
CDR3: CASSANLVHEQYF

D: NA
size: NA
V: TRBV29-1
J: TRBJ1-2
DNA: TGCAGCGTTGGGGGTGGCTACACCTTC
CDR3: CSVGGGYTF

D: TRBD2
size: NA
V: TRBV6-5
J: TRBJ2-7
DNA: TGTGCCAGCAGTTACTCGACTAGCGGGGACGAGCAGTACTTC
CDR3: CASSYSTSGDEQYF

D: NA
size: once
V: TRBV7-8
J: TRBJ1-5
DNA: TGTGCCAGCAACCCTGGGGGCGGGAACCAGCCCCAGCATTTT
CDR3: CASNPGGGNQPQHF

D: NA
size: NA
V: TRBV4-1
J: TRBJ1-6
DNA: TGCGCCAGCAGCCCAGGCGGGCGAGATGATTCACCCCTCCACTTT
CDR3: CASSPGGRDDSPLHF

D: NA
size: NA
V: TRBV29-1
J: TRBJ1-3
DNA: TGCAGCGTTGAACAAAGAGACTCTGGAAACACCATATATTTT
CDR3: CSVEQRDSGNTIYF

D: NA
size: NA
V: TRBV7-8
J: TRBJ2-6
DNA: TGTGCCAGCAGCTTATCCGGGCTCGGGGCCAACGTCCTGACTTTC
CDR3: CASSLSGLGANVLTF

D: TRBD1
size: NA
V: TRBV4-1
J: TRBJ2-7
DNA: TGCGCCAGCAGCCCCTGGGGACAGGGGGCCTTTAGCTACGAGCAGTACTTC
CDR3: CASSPWGQGAFSYEQYF

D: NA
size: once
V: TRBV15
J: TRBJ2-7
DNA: TGTGCCACCAGCAGGGGGGCGGGACTGGATTCCTACGAGCAGTACTTC
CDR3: CATSRGAGLDSYEQYF

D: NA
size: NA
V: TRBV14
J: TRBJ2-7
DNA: TGTGCCAGCAGCCAGGGGCTCGAGCAGTACTTC
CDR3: CASSQGLEQYF

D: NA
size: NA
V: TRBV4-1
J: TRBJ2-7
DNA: TGCGCCAGCAGCTGGGACTGGAGCTCCTACGAGCAGTACTTC
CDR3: CASSWDWSSYEQYF

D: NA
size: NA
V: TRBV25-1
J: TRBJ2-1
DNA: TGTGCCAGCAGTGAATCCAGGATAGGGAGCTCCTACAATGAGCAGTTCTTC
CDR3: CASSESRIGSSYNEQFF

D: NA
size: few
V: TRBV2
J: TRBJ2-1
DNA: TGTGCCAGCAGGACAGACGGACCACCTTACAATGAGCAGTTCTTC
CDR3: CASRTDGPPYNEQFF

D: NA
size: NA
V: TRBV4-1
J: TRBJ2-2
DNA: TGCGCCAGCAGCCAGGCGGTGGGGATCGGGGAGCTGTTTTTT
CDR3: CASSQAVGIGELFF

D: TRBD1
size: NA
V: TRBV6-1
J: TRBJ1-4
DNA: TGTGCCAGCAGAGACAGGGGGAGTGAAAAACTGTTTTTT
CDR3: CASRDRGSEKLFF

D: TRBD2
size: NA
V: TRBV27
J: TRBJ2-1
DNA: TGTGCCAGCAGTTTGGCGTCTAGCGGGGAAAGCTCCTACAATGAGCAGTTCTTC
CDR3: CASSLASSGESSYNEQFF

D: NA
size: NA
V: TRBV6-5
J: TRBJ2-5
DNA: TGTGCCAGCAGCGAACTGGGGGAGACCCAGTACTTC
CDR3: CASSELGETQYF

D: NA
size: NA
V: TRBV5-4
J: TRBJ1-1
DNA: TGTGCCAGCAGCCTAGGGGGAGGGCCCACTGAAGCTTTCTTT
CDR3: CASSLGGGPTEAFF

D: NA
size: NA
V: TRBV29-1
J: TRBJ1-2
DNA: TGCAGCGCCCCCACGGGGGGGGTCTATGGCTACACCTTC
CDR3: CSAPTGGVYGYTF

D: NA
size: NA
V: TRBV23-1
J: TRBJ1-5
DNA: TGCGCCAGCACCAAAGGGTGGGGAAACAATCAGCCCCAGCATTTT
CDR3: CASTKGWGNNQPQHF

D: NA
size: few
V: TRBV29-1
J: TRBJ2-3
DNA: TGCAGCGCTATTGGAGATACGCAGTATTTT
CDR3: CSAIGDTQYF

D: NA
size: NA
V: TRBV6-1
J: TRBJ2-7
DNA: TGTGCCAGCAGTGGTCTAGGGCGCGACGAGCAGTACTTC
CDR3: CASSGLGRDEQYF

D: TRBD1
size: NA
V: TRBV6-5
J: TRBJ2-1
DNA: TGTGCCAGCAGTTACTCGAGGGGGCATGAGCAGTTCTTC
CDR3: CASSYSRGHEQFF